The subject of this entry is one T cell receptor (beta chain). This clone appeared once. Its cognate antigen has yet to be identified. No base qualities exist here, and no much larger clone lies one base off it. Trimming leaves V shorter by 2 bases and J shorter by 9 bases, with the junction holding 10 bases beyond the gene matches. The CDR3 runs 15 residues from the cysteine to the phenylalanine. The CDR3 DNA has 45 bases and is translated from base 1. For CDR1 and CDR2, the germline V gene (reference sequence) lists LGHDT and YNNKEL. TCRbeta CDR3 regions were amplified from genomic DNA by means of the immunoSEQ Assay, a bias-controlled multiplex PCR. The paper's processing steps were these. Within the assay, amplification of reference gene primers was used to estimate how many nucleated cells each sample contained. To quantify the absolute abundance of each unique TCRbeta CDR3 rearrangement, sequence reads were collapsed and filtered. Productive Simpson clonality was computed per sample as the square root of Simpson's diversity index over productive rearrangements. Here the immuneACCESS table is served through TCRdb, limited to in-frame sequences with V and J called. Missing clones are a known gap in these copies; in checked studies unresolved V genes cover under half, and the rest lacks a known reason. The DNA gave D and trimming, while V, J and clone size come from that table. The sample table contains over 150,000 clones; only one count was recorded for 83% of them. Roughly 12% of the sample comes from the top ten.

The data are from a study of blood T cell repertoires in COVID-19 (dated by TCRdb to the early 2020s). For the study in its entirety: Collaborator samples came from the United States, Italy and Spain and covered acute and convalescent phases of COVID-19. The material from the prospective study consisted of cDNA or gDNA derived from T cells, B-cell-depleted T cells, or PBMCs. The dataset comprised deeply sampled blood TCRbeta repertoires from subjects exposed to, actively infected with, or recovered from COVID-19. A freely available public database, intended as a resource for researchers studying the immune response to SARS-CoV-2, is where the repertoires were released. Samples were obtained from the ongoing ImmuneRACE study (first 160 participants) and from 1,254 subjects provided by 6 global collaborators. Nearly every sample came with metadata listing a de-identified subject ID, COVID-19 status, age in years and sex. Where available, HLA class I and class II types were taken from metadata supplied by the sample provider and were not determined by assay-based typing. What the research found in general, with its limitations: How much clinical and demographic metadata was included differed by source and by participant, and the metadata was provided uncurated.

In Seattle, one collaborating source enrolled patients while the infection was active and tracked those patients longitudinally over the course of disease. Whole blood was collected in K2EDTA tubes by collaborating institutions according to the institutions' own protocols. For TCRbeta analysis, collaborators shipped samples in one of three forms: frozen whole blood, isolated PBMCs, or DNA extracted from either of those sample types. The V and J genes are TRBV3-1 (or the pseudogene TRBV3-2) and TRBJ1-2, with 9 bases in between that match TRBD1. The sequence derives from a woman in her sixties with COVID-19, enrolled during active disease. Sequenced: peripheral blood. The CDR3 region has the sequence CASSQTQTGGGSYTF. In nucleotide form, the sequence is TGTGCCAGCAGCCAAACCCAGACAGGGGGTGGGAGCTACACCTTC.